This entry lists 30 T cell receptor beta chains sequenced from one sample in a study of blood T cell repertoires in COVID-19. The assay was immunoSEQ multiplex PCR, and TCRdb's table has in-frame clones only and misses some. The sample contains around 370,000 clones, 88% of which appear only once. The sequenced material came from PBMCs or T cells enriched from blood (not recorded which). All receptors derive from a woman younger than 30 who had recovered from COVID-19.

The genes are TRBV6-2 or TRBV6-3 and TRBJ2-5; TRBD2 might be the D (6 bases). Per the germline V gene, CDR1 is MNHEY and CDR2 is SVGEGT. The CDR3 length is 14 residues. V lost 0 bases to trimming and J lost 5 bases, with 10 bases between them. The CDR3 region has the DNA TGTGCCAGCAGTTACTCGCCTAGCGAGGAGACCCAGTACTTC. It specifies CASSYSPSEETQYF.

The chain combines TRBV29-1 with TRBJ1-3, with 8 positions matching TRBD1. The V gene end was trimmed by 6 bases and the J gene end by 3 bases; junction bases not matched to a gene: 7. CDR1 is SQVTM and CDR2 is ANQGSEA in the germline V gene. The CDR3 totals 14 residues. The CDR3: CSVDRAGNGNTIYF. DNA for the CDR3: TGCAGCGTGGACAGGGCAGGAAATGGAAACACCATATATTTT.

J is TRBJ1-2 and V is TRBV29-1; 11 bases are shared with TRBD1. Trimming removed 6 bases from V and 4 bases from J; junction bases left unmatched: 4. There are 13 residues in the CDR3. CDR1 and CDR2 (germline): SQVTM, ANQGSEA. Here the CDR3 reads CSVGQGEGYGYTF. DNA for the CDR3: TGCAGCGTGGGACAGGGGGAAGGCTATGGCTACACCTTC. The variable domain in full, with the rest retrieved from reference TRBV29-1 and TRBJ1-2, is SAVISQKPSRDICQRGTSLTIQCQVDSQVTMMFWYRQQPGQSLTLIATANQGSEATYESGFVIDKFPISRPNLTFSTLTVSNMSPEDSSIYLCSVGQGEGYGYTFGSGTRLTVV.

A note on this clone: Other DNA sequences from this sample encode an identical CDR3 as well. V usage is TRBV27 and J usage is TRBJ2-7; D unresolved. The germline V gene has CDR1 MNHEY and CDR2 SMNVEV (reference sequence). The CDR3 runs 12 residues. With 5 bases removed from V and 0 bases from J, the gap between germline ends came to 5 bases. CDR3 sequence: CASSPHSYEQYF. Written as DNA, the CDR3 is TGTGCCAGCAGTCCCCACTCCTACGAGCAGTACTTC.

In DNA form, the CDR3 reads TGCGCCAGCCGGACAGGGGGACTATACAATGAGCAGTTCTTC. Translated: CASRTGGLYNEQFF. The V and J genes are TRBV5-1 and TRBJ2-1; the match to TRBD1 covers 10 bases. The CDR3 sequence is 14 residues long. Looked up from germline, CDR1 is SGHRS and CDR2 is YFSETQ. V dropped 7 bases and J dropped 4; count of bases not matched to a gene: 5.

The chain uses TRBV5-1 and TRBJ1-2, with a weak D call TRBD1 (6 bases). CDR3 length equals 14 residues. The germline gives CDR1 SGHRS, CDR2 YFSETQ. The V gene lost 1 base and the J gene lost 4 bases, with 11 bases spanning the gap. The CDR3 coding sequence is TGCGCCAGCAGCTTGACAGGGATTCCCTATGGCTACACCTTC. It specifies CASSLTGIPYGYTF.

The rearrangement joins TRBV18 to TRBJ2-1; 7 positions match TRBD1. J gave up 10 bases and V 3 bases, and 15 bases lay outside the gene matches. CDR1 and CDR2 (germline): KGHSH, LQKENI. The CDR3 loop spans 16 amino acids. The CDR3 DNA reads as TGTGCCAGCTCACCCCCTGGACAGGCGACCCTTCGGGAGCAGTTCTTC. Its protein product is CASSPPGQATLREQFF.

The CDR3 protein is CASSSGPKMGLALNTQYF. The CDR3 DNA reads as TGTGCCAGTAGTTCCGGGCCCAAGATGGGACTAGCCCTCAATACGCAGTATTTT. The chain is built from TRBV19 and TRBJ2-3; TRBD2 matches at 9 bases. Germline V gene data show CDR1 as LNHDA and CDR2 as SQIVND (reference sequence). Trimming removed 5 bases from V and 7 bases from J; junction bases left unmatched: 19. CDR3 length: 18 residues.

In this sample, this clone turned up a few times. V is TRBV9 and J is TRBJ1-1; a possible D gene is TRBD1 (5 bases). With 4 bases removed from V and 6 bases from J, the gap between germline ends came to 10 bases. The CDR3 contains 12 residues. Germline CDR1 is SGDLS and CDR2 is YYNGEE. The CDR3 sequence is CASSLGGAEAFF. CDR3 in DNA: TGTGCCAGCAGCCTGGGGGGTGCTGAAGCTTTCTTT.

The chain has TRBV5-5 and TRBJ2-7; no definite D call. This CDR3 comprises 11 residues. Germline assignment: CDR1 SGHKS and CDR2 YYEKEE (reference sequence). V was shortened by 4 bases and J by 0 bases, with 2 bases between the two germline ends. The CDR3 DNA is TGTGCCAGCAGCCGCTCCTACGAGCAGTACTTC. The encoded protein is CASSRSYEQYF.

The chain carries TRBV5-1 and TRBJ1-2; the match to TRBD1 covers 7 bases. Germline lookup yields CDR1 SGHRS and CDR2 YFSETQ. V shed 2 bases and J 1 base; nucleotides not matched to a gene: 2. The CDR3 length is 14 residues. DNA for the CDR3: TGCGCCAGCAGCTTAGACAGGGATAACTATGGCTACACCTTC. Translating gives CASSLDRDNYGYTF.

V and J are TRBV7-9 and TRBJ2-7, with a weak D call TRBD2 (5 bases). CDR1 is SEHNR and CDR2 is FQNEAQ in the germline V gene (reference sequence). The CDR3 extends over 16 amino acids. The ends were cut back, 5 bases at V and 4 bases at J, with 21 bases in the middle. The CDR3 bases are TGTGCCAGCAGCGGAAAGCAGGTCGGAGGACGATACGAGCAGTACTTC. It yields the protein CASSGKQVGGRYEQYF.

V usage is TRBV5-5 and J usage is TRBJ1-4, with 7 bases aligning to TRBD1. CDR1 SGHKS and CDR2 YYEKEE come from the germline V gene (reference sequence). The ends lost 1 base at V and 8 bases at J; junction bases unmatched: 5. The CDR3 contains 14 residues. CDR3 DNA sequence: TGTGCCAGCAGCTTGCGGGCAGGGGGGGAAAAACTGTTTTTT. Translating it yields CASSLRAGGEKLFF. Based on the CDR3 plus reference TRBV5-5 and TRBJ1-4, the full variable domain is DAGVTQSPTHLIKTRGQQVTLRCSPISGHKSVSWYQQVLGQGPQFIFQYYEKEERGRGNFPDRFSARQFPNYSSELNVNALLLGDSALYLCASSLRAGGEKLFFGSGTQLSVL.

This chain connects TRBV7-9 to TRBJ1-4; D may be TRBD1 (5 bases). This CDR3 is built from 15 residues. Germline CDR1 SEHNR, CDR2 FQNEAQ (reference sequence). Deletions cut 6 bases from V and 3 bases from J, with 14 bases between. The CDR3 DNA follows: TGTGCCAGCAGACGCCCGACAGATCCTAATGAAAAACTGTTTTTT. Amino acid sequence: CASRRPTDPNEKLFF.

V usage is TRBV10-3 and J usage is TRBJ1-2; 11 bases agree with TRBD1. In germline, CDR1 is ENHRY, CDR2 SYGVKD. V lost 2 bases and J lost 4; bases outside the gene matches: 6. The CDR3 is 16 amino acids. CDR3 sequence reads: CAISEGTGGLTYGYTF. The CDR3 DNA reads TGTGCCATCAGTGAGGGGACAGGGGGTCTGACCTATGGCTACACCTTC.

The chain carries TRBV24-1 and TRBJ2-3, with a possible D match to TRBD1 (6 bases). Trimming took 0 bases from V and 1 from J, leaving 7 bases between them. The length of the CDR3 is 15 residues. Germline lookup yields CDR1 KGHDR and CDR2 SFDVKD. CDR3 sequence reads: CATSDLGQRTDTQYF. CDR3 DNA sequence: TGTGCCACCAGTGATTTGGGACAGCGCACAGATACGCAGTATTTT.

This clone was observed a few times. The chain links TRBV4-1 to TRBJ2-7; weak D call: TRBD2 (6 bases). Looked up from germline, CDR1 is MGHRA and CDR2 is YSYEKL. Trimming stripped 0 bases from V and 2 bases from J, with 8 bases between. The CDR3 contains 14 residues. The CDR3 sequence: CASSQEPGAYEQYF. The CDR3 nucleotides read TGCGCCAGCAGCCAAGAGCCGGGAGCCTACGAGCAGTACTTC.

The chain joins TRBV5-5 to TRBJ2-3; TRBD2 agrees at 8 bases. The CDR3 contains 16 residues. CDR1 SGHKS and CDR2 YYEKEE come from the germline V gene (reference sequence). Trimming cost V 4 bases and J 4 bases; bases outside gene matches: 11. CDR3 sequence (DNA): TGTGCCAGCAGCCAAGGGACTAGGAGGTTGTCAGATACGCAGTATTTT. This sequence encodes CASSQGTRRLSDTQYF.

This clone was recorded once. The rearrangement joins TRBV6-5 to TRBJ1-3, with D perhaps matching TRBD1 (5 bases). The CDR3 contains 14 residues. The V and J ends lost 8 bases and 0 bases respectively, with 11 bases between them. Per germline, CDR1 MNHEY and CDR2 SVGAGI. CDR3 region: CASFAGGSGNTIYF. Here the CDR3 DNA reads TGTGCCAGCTTTGCGGGGGGCTCTGGAAACACCATATATTTT.

This rearrangement joins TRBV9 to TRBJ1-2, with 8 bases fitting TRBD1. The CDR3 is 15 residues long. Trimming removed 4 bases from V and 8 bases from J; junction bases left unmatched: 13. Germline V gives CDR1 SGDLS, CDR2 YYNGEE. As DNA, the CDR3 is TGTGCCAGCAGCCCGACCCCTCAGGGGGCGGAGGGCTACACCTTC. Translated, it gives CASSPTPQGAEGYTF. Complete variable domain (other parts from reference TRBV9 and TRBJ1-2): DSGVTQTPKHLITATGQRVTLRCSPRSGDLSVYWYQQSLDQGLQFLIQYYNGEERAKGNILERFSAQQFPDLHSELNLSSLELGDSALYFCASSPTPQGAEGYTFGSGTRLTVV.

This chain uses TRBV2 with TRBJ1-1, with D possibly matching TRBD1 (5 bases). Germline assignment: CDR1 SNHLY and CDR2 FYNNEI. V was cut by 3 bases and J by 9 bases, with 14 bases left in between. The length of the CDR3 is 13 residues. CDR3 amino acids: CASSDAYGGQAFF. For the CDR3, the DNA is TGTGCCAGCAGTGACGCCTACGGGGGACAAGCTTTCTTT.

The chain joins TRBV6-5 to TRBJ2-2, with TRBD2 as a possible D gene (6 bases). Trimming cost V 5 bases and J 4 bases, with 14 bases left between them. The length of the CDR3 is 15 residues. Germline V gene lookup returns CDR1 MNHEY and CDR2 SVGAGI. Written as DNA, the CDR3 is TGTGCCAGCAGTAAGGGGACTGACTTCACCGGGGAGCTGTTTTTT. Protein: CASSKGTDFTGELFF.

The chain uses TRBV11-2 and TRBJ1-2; weak D call: TRBD1 (6 bases). The germline V gene encodes CDR1 SGHAT and CDR2 FQNNGV. Trimming shortened V by 1 base and J by 6 bases, and 12 bases separated the two germline ends. The length of the CDR3 is 14 residues. CDR3 nucleotide sequence: TGTGCCAGCAGCTTAGGACAGGAAAAGGATGGCTACACCTTC. Translation: CASSLGQEKDGYTF.

This chain connects TRBV5-1 to TRBJ2-7; 10 bases fit TRBD2. V lost 0 bases to trimming and J lost 5 bases; unmatched junction nucleotides: 11. The CDR3 has 17 residues. Germline CDR1 reads SGHRS; CDR2 reads YFSETQ. The CDR3 spells CASSLGASGGFYHEQYF. DNA of the CDR3: TGCGCCAGCAGCTTGGGAGCTAGCGGGGGTTTTTACCACGAGCAGTACTTC.

V usage is TRBV5-1 and J usage is TRBJ1-1, with 8 positions matching TRBD1. This CDR3 region has 12 residues. Trimming cost V 4 bases and J 10 bases; bases outside gene matches: 6. The germline V gene has CDR1 SGHRS and CDR2 YFSETQ. CDR3 sequence (DNA): TGCGCCAGCAGCCCGACAGGGGTAGGAGCTTTCTTT. It encodes CASSPTGVGAFF.

In nucleotides, the CDR3 is TGTGCCGTCTCACCGGGACAGGGTCTCTACGAGCAGTACTTC. Its protein product is CAVSPGQGLYEQYF. The V gene is TRBV10-3, the J gene TRBJ2-7; 9 bases line up with TRBD1. V dropped 11 bases and J dropped 3; count of bases not matched to a gene: 11. The CDR3 covers 14 residues. Germline CDR1 and CDR2: ENHRY and SYGVKD.

This clone was detected a few times. The gene calls are TRBV6-5 and TRBJ2-2, with 9 bases aligning to TRBD1. Looked up from germline, CDR1 is MNHEY and CDR2 is SVGAGI. Trimming cost V 2 bases and J 0 bases; bases outside gene matches: 1. The CDR3 runs 16 residues. The CDR3 nucleotides read TGTGCCAGCAGTTACAGGGACAGGGCGAACACCGGGGAGCTGTTTTTT. It specifies CASSYRDRANTGELFF.

The chain links TRBV7-8 to TRBJ2-7; TRBD2 aligns across 13 bases. The germline CDR1 and CDR2 sequences are SGHVS and FQNEAQ. V lost 5 bases to trimming and J lost 3 bases; unmatched junction nucleotides: 10. The CDR3 is 17 residues long. The CDR3 reads CASSLGLAGVAYYEQYF. For the CDR3, the DNA is TGTGCCAGCAGCCTCGGACTAGCGGGGGTCGCCTACTACGAGCAGTACTTC. Combining the CDR3 with reference TRBV7-8 and TRBJ2-7 gives the whole variable domain GAGVSQSPRYKVAKRGQDVALRCDPISGHVSLFWYQQALGQGPEFLTYFQNEAQLDKSGLPSDRFFAERPEGSVSTLKIQRTQQEDSAVYLCASSLGLAGVAYYEQYFGPGTRLTVT.

This chain links TRBV4-3 with TRBJ1-1; D gene ambiguous. Trimming pared 0 bases from V and 7 bases from J, leaving 9 bases between. The CDR3 loop spans 13 amino acids. Germline V gene data show CDR1 as LGHNA and CDR2 as YSLEER. CDR3 protein: CASSQDLSLEAFF. The CDR3, as DNA: TGCGCCAGCAGCCAAGATCTTAGTCTTGAAGCTTTCTTT.

The chain is built from TRBV6-1 and TRBJ1-2, with D perhaps TRBD1 (6 bases). The V and J ends lost 2 bases and 3 bases respectively, with 13 bases between them. The CDR3 spans 15 residues. Germline CDR1 MNHNS, CDR2 SASEGT. The CDR3 nucleotides are TGTGCCAGCAGTGAAAACAGGGCTCTGGACTATGGCTACACCTTC. As protein: CASSENRALDYGYTF.